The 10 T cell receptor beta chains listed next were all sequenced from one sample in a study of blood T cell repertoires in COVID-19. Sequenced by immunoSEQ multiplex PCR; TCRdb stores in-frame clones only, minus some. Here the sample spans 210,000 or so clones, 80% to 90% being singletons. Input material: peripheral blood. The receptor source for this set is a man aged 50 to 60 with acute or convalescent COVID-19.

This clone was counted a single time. CDR3 coding DNA: TGCGCCAGCAGCCCGGACACCCGGTGGGCCAATCAGCCCCAGCATTTT. The encoded protein is CASSPDTRWANQPQHF. This rearrangement joins TRBV4-1 to TRBJ1-5, with D possibly being TRBD1 (5 bases). The V end was cut by 4 bases, the J end by 3 bases, with 16 bases between. CDR1 MGHRA and CDR2 YSYEKL come from the germline V gene. The CDR3 consists of 16 residues.

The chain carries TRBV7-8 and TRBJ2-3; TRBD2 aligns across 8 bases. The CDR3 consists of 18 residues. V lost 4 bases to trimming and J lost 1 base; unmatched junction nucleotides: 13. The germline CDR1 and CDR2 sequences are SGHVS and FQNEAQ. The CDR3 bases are TGTGCCAGCAGCTCCCTTAAGGTAGCGGGGCCCCGCACAGATACGCAGTATTTT. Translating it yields CASSSLKVAGPRTDTQYF.

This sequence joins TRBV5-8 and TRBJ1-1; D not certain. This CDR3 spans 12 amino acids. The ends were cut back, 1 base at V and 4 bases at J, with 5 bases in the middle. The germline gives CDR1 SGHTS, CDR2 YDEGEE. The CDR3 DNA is TGTGCCAGCAGCTTGCAGCGCACTGAAGCTTTCTTT. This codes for CASSLQRTEAFF.

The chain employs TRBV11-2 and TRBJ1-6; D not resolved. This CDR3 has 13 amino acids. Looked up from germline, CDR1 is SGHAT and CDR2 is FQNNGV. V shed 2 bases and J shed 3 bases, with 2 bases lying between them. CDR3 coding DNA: TGTGCCAGCAGCTTACTCTATAATTCACCCCTCCACTTT. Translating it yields CASSLLYNSPLHF.

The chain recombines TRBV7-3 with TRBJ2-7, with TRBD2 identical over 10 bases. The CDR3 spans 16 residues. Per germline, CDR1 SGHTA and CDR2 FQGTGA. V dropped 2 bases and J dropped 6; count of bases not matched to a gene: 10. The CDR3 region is CASSLGSGTSVREQYF. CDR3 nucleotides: TGTGCCAGCAGCTTAGGGTCCGGGACTAGCGTCCGCGAGCAGTACTTC.

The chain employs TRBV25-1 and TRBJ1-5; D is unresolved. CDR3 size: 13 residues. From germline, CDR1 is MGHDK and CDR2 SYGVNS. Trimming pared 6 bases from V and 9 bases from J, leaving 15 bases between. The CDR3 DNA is TGTGCCAGCAGGGGTCCCCTCTCAGGGCCCCAGCATTTT. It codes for CASRGPLSGPQHF.

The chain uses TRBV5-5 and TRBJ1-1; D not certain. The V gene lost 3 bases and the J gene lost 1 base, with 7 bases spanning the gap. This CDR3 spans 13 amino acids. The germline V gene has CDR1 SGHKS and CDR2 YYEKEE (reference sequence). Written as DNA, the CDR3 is TGTGCCAGCAGCTCCTCTCCGAACACTGAAGCTTTCTTT. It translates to CASSSSPNTEAFF.

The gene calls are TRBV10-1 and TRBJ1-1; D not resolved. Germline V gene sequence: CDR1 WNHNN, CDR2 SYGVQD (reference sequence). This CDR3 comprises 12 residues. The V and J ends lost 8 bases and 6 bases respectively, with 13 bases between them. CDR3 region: CASAGSGAEAFF. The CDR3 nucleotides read TGCGCCAGCGCCGGGTCCGGGGCTGAAGCTTTCTTT.

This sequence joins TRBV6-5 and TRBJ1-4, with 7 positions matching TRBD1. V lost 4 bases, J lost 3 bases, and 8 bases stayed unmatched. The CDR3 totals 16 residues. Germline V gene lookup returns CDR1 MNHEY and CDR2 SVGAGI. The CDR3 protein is CASSWSQGIANEKLFF. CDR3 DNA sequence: TGTGCCAGCAGTTGGTCACAGGGGATAGCTAATGAAAAACTGTTTTTT.

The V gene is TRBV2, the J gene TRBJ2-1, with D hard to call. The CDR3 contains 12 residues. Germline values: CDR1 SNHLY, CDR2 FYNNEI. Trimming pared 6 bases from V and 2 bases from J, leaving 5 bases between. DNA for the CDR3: TGTGCCAGCAGGACTGCCTACAATGAGCAGTTCTTC. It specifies CASRTAYNEQFF.